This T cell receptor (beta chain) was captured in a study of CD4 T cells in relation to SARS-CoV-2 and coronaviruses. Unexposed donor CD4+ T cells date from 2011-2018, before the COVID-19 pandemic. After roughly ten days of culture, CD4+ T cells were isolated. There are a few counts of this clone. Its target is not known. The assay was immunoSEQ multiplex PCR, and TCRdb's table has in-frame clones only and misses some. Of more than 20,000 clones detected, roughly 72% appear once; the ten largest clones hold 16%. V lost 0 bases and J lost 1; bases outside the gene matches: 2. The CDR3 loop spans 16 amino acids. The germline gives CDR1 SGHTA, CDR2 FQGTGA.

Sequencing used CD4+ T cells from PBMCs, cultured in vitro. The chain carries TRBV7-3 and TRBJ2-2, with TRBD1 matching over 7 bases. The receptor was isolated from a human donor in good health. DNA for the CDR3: TGTGCCAGCAGCTTAACAGGGGGCTGGAACACCGGGGAGCTGTTTTTT. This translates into CASSLTGGWNTGELFF.